This TCR beta chain was captured by sequencing in a study of cytomegalovirus exposure and HLA in healthy donors. Study results and limitations: In a later analysis, compared with equally common non-associated chains, HLA-associated beta chains were more expanded. Within an earlier analysis, most TCR beta V segments proved productive either about 90% or about 30% of the time. A later analysis found TCR association rates differed by HLA locus, highest for DRB1 and lowest for HLA-C. Of the V segments, some could not be distinguished, including TRBV6-2 and TRBV6-3, and were excluded.

Regarding this clone: Its antigen is as yet unknown.

The CDR3 consists of 17 residues. Germline CDR1 reads LGHNA; CDR2 reads YNFKEQ. Unmatched junction bases numbered 8, after V lost 0 bases and J lost 1 base. Vbeta (60) and Jbeta (13) primers were used in the PCR. Measured with immunoSEQ multiplex PCR; TCRdb has only the in-frame clones, and not every one. The top ten hold 0.6% to 0.7% of the sample, which has some 200,000 clones, 80% seen once. Material for sequencing was PBMCs. The V and J genes are TRBV4-2 and TRBJ2-7, with 8 bases that match TRBD2. The TCR was taken from a boy under 18 in good health and CMV-seronegative. CDR3 residues: CASSQEFSTSGSYEQYF. CDR3 sequence (DNA): TGTGCCAGCAGCCAAGAGTTTAGTACTAGCGGTTCCTACGAGCAGTACTTC.